Below are 11 T cell receptor beta chains sequenced from a single sample in a study of shared clonotypes between healthy human individuals. The naive CD8 subset, CD45RO-negative cells positively selected for CCR7, excluded terminally differentiated effector memory CD45RA+ cells. TCRdb keeps only in-frame clones here, not all; method: immunoSEQ multiplex PCR. The table has 2 million to 2.5 million clones, 85% to 95% seen once. Material for sequencing was naive CD8+ T cells sorted from blood. These receptors were taken from a man between 18 and 29 years old in good health.

With regard to this clone: This CDR3 is also generated by other DNA sequences in the sample. The chain uses TRBV5-1 and TRBJ2-7, with 11 bases identical to TRBD2. J lost 3 bases, V lost 4 bases, and 6 bases had no gene match. The CDR3 is made up of 15 amino acids. Germline V gene data show CDR1 as SGHRS and CDR2 as YFSETQ. The CDR3 loop is CASSPGLAESYEQYF. CDR3 sequence (DNA): TGCGCCAGCAGCCCGGGACTAGCGGAGAGCTACGAGCAGTACTTC. Full variable domain (outside the CDR3, taken from reference TRBV5-1 and TRBJ2-7): KAGVTQTPRYLIKTRGQQVTLSCSPISGHRSVSWYQQTPGQGLQFLFEYFSETQRNKGNFPGRFSGRQFSNSRSEMNVSTLELGDSALYLCASSPGLAESYEQYFGPGTRLTVT.

This chain uses TRBV4-1 with TRBJ2-1; TRBD2 might be the D (6 bases). Trimming took off 4 bases at V and 0 bases at J, with 13 bases between the two ends. Germline CDR1 and CDR2: MGHRA and YSYEKL. The CDR3 consists of 16 residues. The CDR3 spells CASSLTGLSSYNEQFF. CDR3 in DNA: TGCGCCAGCAGCCTAACGGGACTTAGCTCCTACAATGAGCAGTTCTTC.

This clone has a single count. Other DNA sequences in the sample encode the same CDR3. This chain connects TRBV7-9 to TRBJ1-1; D possibly corresponds to TRBD1 (5 bases). The CDR3 contains 15 residues. Germline assignment: CDR1 SEHNR and CDR2 FQNEAQ (reference sequence). The V end lost 0 bases, the J end lost 1 base, and 9 bases lay between the germline ends. CDR3 loop: CASSLAVGGNTEAFF. As DNA, the CDR3 is TGTGCCAGCAGCTTAGCCGTTGGGGGGAACACTGAAGCTTTCTTT.

V is TRBV27 and J is TRBJ1-6; 7 bases are a match to TRBD1. Germline CDR1 is MNHEY and CDR2 is SMNVEV (reference sequence). The trim removed 8 bases at V and 3 bases at J, leaving 13 bases unmatched. The CDR3 has 17 amino acids. The CDR3 sequence is CASGLDRTMGYNSPLHF. CDR3 nucleotide sequence: TGTGCCAGCGGCCTGGACAGGACCATGGGCTATAATTCACCCCTCCACTTT.

V gene TRBV4-3 combines with J gene TRBJ2-2; D perhaps matches TRBD2 (6 bases). CDR3 size: 16 residues. Germline V gene data show CDR1 as LGHNA and CDR2 as YSLEER. Trimming left V 1 base short and J 3 bases short, with 12 bases between. CDR3 DNA: TGCGCCAGCAGCCAAGGGGACTCTGACCACACCGGGGAGCTGTTTTTT. Translation: CASSQGDSDHTGELFF.

The chain employs TRBV19 and TRBJ1-5; D is undetermined. The CDR3 is 15 amino acids. Looked up from germline, CDR1 is LNHDA and CDR2 is SQIVND (reference sequence). V was clipped by 4 bases and J by 5 bases, with 15 bases between them. The chain's CDR3 is CASSKLWTGDQPQHF. The CDR3 nucleotides read TGTGCCAGTAGTAAACTTTGGACGGGCGATCAGCCCCAGCATTTT.

This sequence joins TRBV9 and TRBJ2-3; possibly TRBD2 for D (6 bases). Germline CDR1 reads SGDLS; CDR2 reads YYNGEE. V dropped 6 bases and J dropped 0 bases, with 14 bases sitting between them. CDR3 length: 15 amino acids. The CDR3 protein is CASTEGLSSTDTQYF. The CDR3 nucleotides read TGTGCCAGCACCGAGGGACTCTCTAGCACAGATACGCAGTATTTT.

The chain links TRBV6-5 to TRBJ2-1, with TRBD2 matching 9 bases. The trim removed 2 bases at V and 13 bases at J, leaving 9 bases unmatched. CDR1 and CDR2 from the germline V gene are MNHEY and SVGAGI. There are 14 residues in the CDR3. CDR3 protein: CASSYGGGAVPQFF. DNA for the CDR3: TGTGCCAGCAGTTACGGCGGGGGGGCCGTCCCTCAGTTCTTC.

This clone was observed once. The chain uses TRBV11-2 and TRBJ2-1; 8 bases are a match to TRBD1. CDR1 and CDR2 from the germline V gene are SGHAT and FQNNGV. This CDR3 spans 15 amino acids. Germline trimming cut 5 bases from V and 3 bases from J; bases unmatched to any gene: 6. CDR3 sequence (DNA): TGTGCCAGCAGCACTGGACAGGGAGGCTACAATGAGCAGTTCTTC. As protein: CASSTGQGGYNEQFF.

The chain combines TRBV5-1 with TRBJ1-2; the match to TRBD1 covers 9 bases. The CDR3 has 16 residues. The trim removed 0 bases at V and 5 bases at J, leaving 8 bases unmatched. From germline, CDR1 is SGHRS and CDR2 YFSETQ. Written as DNA, the CDR3 is TGCGCCAGCAGCTTGGGACGGACAGGGGCTCCATATGGCTACACCTTC. It encodes CASSLGRTGAPYGYTF.

The rearrangement uses TRBV28 and TRBJ2-5; no clear D gene. The CDR3 totals 13 residues. Per the germline V gene, CDR1 is MDHEN and CDR2 is SYDVKM. The V and J ends lost 5 bases and 5 bases respectively, with 12 bases between them. The CDR3, as DNA: TGTGCCAGCAGTCCTACGGAGTGGGAGACCCAGTACTTC. Translated: CASSPTEWETQYF.